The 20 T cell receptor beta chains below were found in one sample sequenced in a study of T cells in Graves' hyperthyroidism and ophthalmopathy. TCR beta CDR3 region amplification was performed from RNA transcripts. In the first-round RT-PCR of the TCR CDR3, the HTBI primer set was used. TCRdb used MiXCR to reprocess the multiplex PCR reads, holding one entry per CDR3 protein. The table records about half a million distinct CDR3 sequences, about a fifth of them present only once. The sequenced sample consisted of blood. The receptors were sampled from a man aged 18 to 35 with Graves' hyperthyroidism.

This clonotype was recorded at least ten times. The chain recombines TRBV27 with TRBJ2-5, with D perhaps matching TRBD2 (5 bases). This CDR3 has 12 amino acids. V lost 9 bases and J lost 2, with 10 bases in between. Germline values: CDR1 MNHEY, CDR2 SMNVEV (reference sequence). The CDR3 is CARRERQETQYF. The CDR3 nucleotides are TGTGCCAGGAGGGAGCGACAAGAGACCCAGTACTTC.

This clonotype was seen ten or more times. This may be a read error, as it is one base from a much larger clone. CDR3: CASSVGGGQETQYF. The CDR3 nucleotides read TGTGCCAGCAGCGTAGGCGGGGGGCAAGAGACCCAGTACTTC. The chain couples TRBV9 to TRBJ2-5, with TRBD2 matching over 8 bases. The CDR3 contains 14 residues. CDR1 is SGDLS and CDR2 is YYNGEE in the germline V gene. Germline trimming cut 0 bases from V and 2 bases from J; bases unmatched to any gene: 0.

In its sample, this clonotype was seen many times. The CDR3 DNA reads TGTGCCATCAGTGATTCCGGGACTCCCTCTGGAAACACCATATATTTT. This sequence encodes CAISDSGTPSGNTIYF. This chain connects TRBV10-3 to TRBJ1-3; perhaps TRBD1 as D (5 bases). Germline V gene data show CDR1 as ENHRY and CDR2 as SYGVKD. The CDR3 consists of 16 residues. V gave up 3 bases and J gave up 0 bases, with 12 bases separating them.

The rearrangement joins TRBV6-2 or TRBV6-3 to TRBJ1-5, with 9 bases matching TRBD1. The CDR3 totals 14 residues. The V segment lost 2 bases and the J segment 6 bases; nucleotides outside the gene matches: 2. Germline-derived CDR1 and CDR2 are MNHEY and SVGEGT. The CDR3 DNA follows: TGTGCCAGCAGTTACGGACAGGGGATTCAGCCCCAGCATTTT. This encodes CASSYGQGIQPQHF.

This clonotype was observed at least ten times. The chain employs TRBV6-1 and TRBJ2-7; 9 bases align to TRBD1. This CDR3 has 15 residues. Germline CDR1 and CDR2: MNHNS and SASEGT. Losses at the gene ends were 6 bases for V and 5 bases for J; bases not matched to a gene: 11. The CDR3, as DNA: TGTGCCAGCAGACCCTACAGGGGGCATCTTGACGAGCAGTACTTC. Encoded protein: CASRPYRGHLDEQYF.

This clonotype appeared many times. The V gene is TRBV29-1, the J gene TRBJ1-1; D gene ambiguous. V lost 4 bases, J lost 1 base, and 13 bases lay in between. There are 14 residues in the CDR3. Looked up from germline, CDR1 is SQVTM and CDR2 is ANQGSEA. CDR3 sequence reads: CSVGAKFANTEAFF. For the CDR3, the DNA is TGCAGCGTTGGGGCAAAGTTCGCGAACACTGAAGCTTTCTTT.

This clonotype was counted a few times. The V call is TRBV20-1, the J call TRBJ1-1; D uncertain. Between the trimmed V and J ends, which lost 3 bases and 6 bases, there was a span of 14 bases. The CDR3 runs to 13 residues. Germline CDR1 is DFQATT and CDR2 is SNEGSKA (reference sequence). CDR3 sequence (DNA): TGCAGTGCTAGCGGGCAGACCCACGCTGAAGCTTTCTTT. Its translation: CSASGQTHAEAFF.

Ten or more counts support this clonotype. CDR3: CASSTTGFGNQPQHF. DNA of the CDR3: TGTGCCAGTAGTACGACAGGGTTTGGCAATCAGCCCCAGCATTTT. J is TRBJ1-5 and V is TRBV19, with 7 bases identical to TRBD1. The V gene's germline CDR1 is LNHDA and CDR2 SQIVND (reference sequence). CDR3 length equals 15 residues. V gave up 4 bases and J gave up 2 bases; unmatched junction bases: 5.

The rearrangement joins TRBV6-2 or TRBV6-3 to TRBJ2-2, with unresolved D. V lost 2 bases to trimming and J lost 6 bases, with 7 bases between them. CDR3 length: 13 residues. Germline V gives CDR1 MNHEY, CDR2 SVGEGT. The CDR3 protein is CASSYPVAGELFF. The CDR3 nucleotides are TGTGCCAGCAGTTACCCCGTGGCCGGGGAGCTGTTTTTT.

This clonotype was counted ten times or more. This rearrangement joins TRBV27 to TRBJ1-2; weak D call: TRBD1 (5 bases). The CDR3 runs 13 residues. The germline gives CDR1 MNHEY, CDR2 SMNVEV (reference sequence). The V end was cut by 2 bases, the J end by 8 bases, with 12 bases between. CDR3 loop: CASSLQEGYGYTF. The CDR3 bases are TGTGCCAGCAGTTTACAGGAGGGGTACGGCTACACCTTC.

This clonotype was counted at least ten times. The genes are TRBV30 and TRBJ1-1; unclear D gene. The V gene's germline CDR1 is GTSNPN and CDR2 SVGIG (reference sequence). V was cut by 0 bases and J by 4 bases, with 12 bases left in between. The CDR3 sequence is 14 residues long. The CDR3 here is CAWSVVRGGTEAFF. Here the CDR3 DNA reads TGTGCCTGGAGTGTGGTCCGGGGAGGCACTGAAGCTTTCTTT.

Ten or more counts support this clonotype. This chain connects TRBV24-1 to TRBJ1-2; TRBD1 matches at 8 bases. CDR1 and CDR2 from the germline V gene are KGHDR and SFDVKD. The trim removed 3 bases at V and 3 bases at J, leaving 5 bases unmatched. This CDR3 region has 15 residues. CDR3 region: CATSDPDRADYGYTF. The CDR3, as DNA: TGTGCCACCAGTGATCCGGACAGGGCTGACTATGGCTACACCTTC.

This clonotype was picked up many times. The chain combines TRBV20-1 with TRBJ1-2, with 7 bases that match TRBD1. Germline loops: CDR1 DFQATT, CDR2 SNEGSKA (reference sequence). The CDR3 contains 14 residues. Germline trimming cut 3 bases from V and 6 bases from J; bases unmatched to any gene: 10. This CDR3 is CSASPGTETHGYTF. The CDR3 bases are TGCAGTGCTAGCCCCGGGACAGAGACGCATGGCTACACCTTC.

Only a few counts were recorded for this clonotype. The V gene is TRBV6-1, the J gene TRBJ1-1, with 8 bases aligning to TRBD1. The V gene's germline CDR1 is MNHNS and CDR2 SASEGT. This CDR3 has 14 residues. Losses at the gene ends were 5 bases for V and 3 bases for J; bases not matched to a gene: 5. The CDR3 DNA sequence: TGTGCCAGCAGTCCAGGGGGCGGATACACTGAAGCTTTCTTT. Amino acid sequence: CASSPGGGYTEAFF.

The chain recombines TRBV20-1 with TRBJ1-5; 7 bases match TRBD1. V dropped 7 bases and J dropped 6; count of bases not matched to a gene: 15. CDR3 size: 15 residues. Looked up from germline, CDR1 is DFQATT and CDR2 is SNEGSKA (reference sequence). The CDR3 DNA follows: TGCAGTGTCTCAGTAGGCAGGGGGTTTACTCAGCCCCAGCATTTT. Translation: CSVSVGRGFTQPQHF.

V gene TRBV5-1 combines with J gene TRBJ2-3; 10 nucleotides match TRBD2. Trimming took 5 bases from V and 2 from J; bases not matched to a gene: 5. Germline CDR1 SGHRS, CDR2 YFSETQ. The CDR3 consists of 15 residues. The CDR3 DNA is TGCGCCAGCAGTTACCTAGCGGGGGACACAGATACGCAGTATTTT. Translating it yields CASSYLAGDTDTQYF.

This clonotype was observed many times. CDR3 region: CSARADRGRANIQYF. The CDR3 region has the DNA TGCAGTGCTAGAGCTGACAGGGGGCGCGCGAACATTCAGTACTTC. This chain joins TRBV20-1 and TRBJ2-4; 10 bases agree with TRBD1. Per the germline V gene, CDR1 is DFQATT and CDR2 is SNEGSKA (reference sequence). V lost 1 base to trimming and J lost 7 bases; unmatched junction nucleotides: 7. The CDR3 runs 15 residues.

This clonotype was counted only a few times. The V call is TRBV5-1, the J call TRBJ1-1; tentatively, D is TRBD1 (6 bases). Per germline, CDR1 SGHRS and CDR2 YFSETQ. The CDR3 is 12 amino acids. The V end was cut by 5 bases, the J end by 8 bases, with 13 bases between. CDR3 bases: TGCGCCAGCAGGGCCGCCACAGGGGAAGCTTTCTTT. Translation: CASRAATGEAFF.

CDR3 protein: CASNPQGTGNTIYF. The CDR3 nucleotides read TGTGCCAGCAATCCTCAGGGGACTGGAAACACCATATATTTT. V and J are TRBV2 and TRBJ1-3; D possibly corresponds to TRBD1 (6 bases). Trimming took off 7 bases at V and 2 bases at J, with 12 bases between the two ends. CDR3 length: 14 residues. Germline-derived CDR1 and CDR2 are SNHLY and FYNNEI.

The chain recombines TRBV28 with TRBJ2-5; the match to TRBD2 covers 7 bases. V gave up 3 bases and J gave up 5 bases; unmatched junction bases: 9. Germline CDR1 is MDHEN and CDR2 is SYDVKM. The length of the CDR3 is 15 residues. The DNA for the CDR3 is TGTGCCAGCAGTTTGGGAGGGGTCAACCGGGAGACCCAGTACTTC. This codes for CASSLGGVNRETQYF.